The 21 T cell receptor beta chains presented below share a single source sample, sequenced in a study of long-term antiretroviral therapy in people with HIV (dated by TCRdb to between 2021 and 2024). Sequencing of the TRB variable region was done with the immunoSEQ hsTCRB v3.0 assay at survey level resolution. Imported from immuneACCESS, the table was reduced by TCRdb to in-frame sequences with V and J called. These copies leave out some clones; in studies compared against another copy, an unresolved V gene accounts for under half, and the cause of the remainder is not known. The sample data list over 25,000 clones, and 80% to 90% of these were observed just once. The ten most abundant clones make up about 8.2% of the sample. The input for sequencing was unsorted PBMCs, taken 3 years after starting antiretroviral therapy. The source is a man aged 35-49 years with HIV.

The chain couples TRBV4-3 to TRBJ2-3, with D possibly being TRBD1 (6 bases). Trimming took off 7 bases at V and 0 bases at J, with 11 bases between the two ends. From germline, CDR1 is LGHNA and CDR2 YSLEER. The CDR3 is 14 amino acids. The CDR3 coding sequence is TGCGCCAGCACCCCGGGACAAAGCACAGATACGCAGTATTTT. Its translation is CASTPGQSTDTQYF.

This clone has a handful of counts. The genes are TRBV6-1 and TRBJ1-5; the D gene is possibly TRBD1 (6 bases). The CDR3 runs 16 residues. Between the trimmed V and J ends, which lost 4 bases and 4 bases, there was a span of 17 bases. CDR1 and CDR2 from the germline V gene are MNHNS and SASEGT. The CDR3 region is CASSAPGQWKNQPQHF. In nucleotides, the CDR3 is TGTGCCAGCAGTGCCCCGGGACAATGGAAGAATCAGCCCCAGCATTTT.

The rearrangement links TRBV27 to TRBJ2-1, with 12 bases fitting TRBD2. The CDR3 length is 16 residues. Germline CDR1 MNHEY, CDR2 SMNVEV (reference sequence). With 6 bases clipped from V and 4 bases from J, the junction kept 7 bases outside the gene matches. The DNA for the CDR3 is TGTGCCAGCAGATTTGCCGGGACTAGCGGGTACAATGAGCAGTTCTTC. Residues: CASRFAGTSGYNEQFF.

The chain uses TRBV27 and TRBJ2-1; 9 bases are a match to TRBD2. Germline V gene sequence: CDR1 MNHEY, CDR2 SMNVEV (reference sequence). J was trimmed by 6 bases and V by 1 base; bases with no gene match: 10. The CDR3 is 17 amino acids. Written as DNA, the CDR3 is TGTGCCAGCAGTTTATTAAGCCCGACTAGCGGAGTCAATGAGCAGTTCTTC. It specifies CASSLLSPTSGVNEQFF.

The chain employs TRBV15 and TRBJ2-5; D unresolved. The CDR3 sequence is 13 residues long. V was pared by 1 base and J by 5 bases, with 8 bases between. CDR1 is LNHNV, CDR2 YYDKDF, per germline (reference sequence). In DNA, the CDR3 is TGTGCCACCAGCAGAGTCAACGAGGAGACCCAGTACTTC. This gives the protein CATSRVNEETQYF. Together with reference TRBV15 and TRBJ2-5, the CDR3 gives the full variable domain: DAMVIQNPRYQVTQFGKPVTLSCSQTLNHNVMYWYQQKSSQAPKLLFHYYDKDFNNEADTPDNFQSRRPNTSFCFLDIRSPGLGDTAMYLCATSRVNEETQYFGPGTRLLVL.

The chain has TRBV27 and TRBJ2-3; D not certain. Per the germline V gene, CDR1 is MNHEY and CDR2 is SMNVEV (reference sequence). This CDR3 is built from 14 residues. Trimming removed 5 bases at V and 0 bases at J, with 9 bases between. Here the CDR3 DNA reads TGTGCCAGCAGTCTGACACCTAGCACAGATACGCAGTATTTT. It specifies CASSLTPSTDTQYF.

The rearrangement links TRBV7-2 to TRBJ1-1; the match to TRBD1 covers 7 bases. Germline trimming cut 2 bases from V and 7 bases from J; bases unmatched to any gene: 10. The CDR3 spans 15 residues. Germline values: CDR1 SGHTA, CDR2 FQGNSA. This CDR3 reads CASSLSPGGGNEAFF. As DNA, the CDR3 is TGTGCCAGCAGCTTAAGTCCAGGGGGAGGGAATGAAGCTTTCTTT.

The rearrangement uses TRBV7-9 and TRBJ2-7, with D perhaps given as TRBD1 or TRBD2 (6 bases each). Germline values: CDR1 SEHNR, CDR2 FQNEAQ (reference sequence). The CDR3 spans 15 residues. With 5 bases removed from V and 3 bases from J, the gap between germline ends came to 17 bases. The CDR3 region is CASSPPWGASYEQYF. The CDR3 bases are TGTGCCAGCAGCCCTCCCTGGGGGGCGAGCTACGAGCAGTACTTC.

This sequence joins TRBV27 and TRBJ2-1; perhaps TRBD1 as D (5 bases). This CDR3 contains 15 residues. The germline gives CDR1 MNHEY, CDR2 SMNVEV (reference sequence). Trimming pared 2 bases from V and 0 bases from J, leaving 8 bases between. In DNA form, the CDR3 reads TGTGCCAGCAGTTTAGGACACCTCTCCTACAATGAGCAGTTCTTC. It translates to CASSLGHLSYNEQFF.

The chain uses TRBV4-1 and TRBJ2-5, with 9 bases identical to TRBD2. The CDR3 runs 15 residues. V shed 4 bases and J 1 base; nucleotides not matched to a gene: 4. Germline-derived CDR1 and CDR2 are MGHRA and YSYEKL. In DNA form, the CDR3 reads TGCGCCAGCAGCCTCCTTAGCGGGAGCCAAGAGACCCAGTACTTC. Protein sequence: CASSLLSGSQETQYF.

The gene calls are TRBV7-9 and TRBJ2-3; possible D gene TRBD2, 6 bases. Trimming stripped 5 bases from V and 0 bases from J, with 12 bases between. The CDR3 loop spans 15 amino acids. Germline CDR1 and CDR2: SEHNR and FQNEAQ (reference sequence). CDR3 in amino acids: CASSIPGGSTDTQYF. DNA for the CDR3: TGTGCCAGCAGCATCCCAGGAGGGAGCACAGATACGCAGTATTTT.

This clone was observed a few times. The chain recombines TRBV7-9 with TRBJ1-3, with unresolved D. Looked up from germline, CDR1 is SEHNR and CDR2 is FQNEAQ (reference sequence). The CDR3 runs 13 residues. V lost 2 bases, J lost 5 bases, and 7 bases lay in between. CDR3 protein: CASSLQARNTIYF. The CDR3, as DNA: TGTGCCAGCAGCTTACAGGCCCGAAACACCATATATTTT.

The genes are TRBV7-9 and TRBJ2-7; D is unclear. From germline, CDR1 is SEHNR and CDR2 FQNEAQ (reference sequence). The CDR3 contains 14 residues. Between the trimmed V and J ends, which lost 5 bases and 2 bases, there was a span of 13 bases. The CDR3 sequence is CASSGSARPYEQYF. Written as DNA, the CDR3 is TGTGCCAGCAGCGGCTCAGCACGGCCCTACGAGCAGTACTTC.

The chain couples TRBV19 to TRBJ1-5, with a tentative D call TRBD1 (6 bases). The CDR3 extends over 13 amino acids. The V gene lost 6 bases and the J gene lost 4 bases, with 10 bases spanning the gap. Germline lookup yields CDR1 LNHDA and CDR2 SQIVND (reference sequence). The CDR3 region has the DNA TGTGCCAGTAGCCGACAGGAGAATCAGCCCCAGCATTTT. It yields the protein CASSRQENQPQHF.

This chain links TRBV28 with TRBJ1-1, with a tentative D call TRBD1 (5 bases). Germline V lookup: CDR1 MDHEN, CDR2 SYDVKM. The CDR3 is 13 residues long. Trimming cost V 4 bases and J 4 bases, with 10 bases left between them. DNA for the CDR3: TGTGCCAGCAGTTCACAGGTTTTCACTGAAGCTTTCTTT. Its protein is CASSSQVFTEAFF.

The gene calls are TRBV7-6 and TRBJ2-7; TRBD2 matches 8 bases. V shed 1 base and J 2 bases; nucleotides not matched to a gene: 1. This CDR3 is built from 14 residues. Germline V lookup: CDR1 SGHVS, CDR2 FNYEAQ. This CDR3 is CASSLGRGAYEQYF. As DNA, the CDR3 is TGTGCCAGCAGCTTAGGGCGGGGGGCCTACGAGCAGTACTTC.

CDR3 region: CASSLELDTEAFF. CDR3 sequence (DNA): TGTGCCAGCAGCTTAGAACTAGACACTGAAGCTTTCTTT. The rearrangement uses TRBV7-6 and TRBJ1-1; no clear D. Trimming removed 1 base from V and 3 bases from J, with 6 bases in between. The length of the CDR3 is 13 residues. From germline, CDR1 is SGHVS and CDR2 FNYEAQ.

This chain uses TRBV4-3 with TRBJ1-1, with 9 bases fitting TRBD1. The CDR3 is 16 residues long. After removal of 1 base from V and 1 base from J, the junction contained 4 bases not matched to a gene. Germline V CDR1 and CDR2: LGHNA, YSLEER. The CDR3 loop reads CASSQGEDRGNTEAFF. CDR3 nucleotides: TGCGCCAGCAGCCAAGGGGAGGACAGGGGGAACACTGAAGCTTTCTTT.

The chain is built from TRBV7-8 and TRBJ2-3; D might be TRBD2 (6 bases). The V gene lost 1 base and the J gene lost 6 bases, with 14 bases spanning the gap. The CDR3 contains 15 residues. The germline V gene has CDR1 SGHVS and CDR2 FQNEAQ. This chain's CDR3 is CASSLGSRRDDTQYF. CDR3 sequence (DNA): TGTGCCAGCAGCTTAGGGAGTAGGAGGGATGATACGCAGTATTTT.

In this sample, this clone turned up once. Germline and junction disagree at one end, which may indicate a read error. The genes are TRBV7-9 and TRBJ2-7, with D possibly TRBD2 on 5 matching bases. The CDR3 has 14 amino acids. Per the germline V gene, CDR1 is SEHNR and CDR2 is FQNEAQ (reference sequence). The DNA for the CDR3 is TGCACCCACCCGGGGTTTGAAAGCAGTTACGAGCAGTACTTC. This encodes CTHPGFESSYEQYF.

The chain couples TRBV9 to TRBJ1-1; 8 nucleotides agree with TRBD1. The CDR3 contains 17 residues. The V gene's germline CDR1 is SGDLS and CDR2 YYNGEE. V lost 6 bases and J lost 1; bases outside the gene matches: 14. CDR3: CASNPTGEGGRNTEAFF. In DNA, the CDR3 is TGTGCCAGCAATCCGACAGGGGAAGGGGGGAGGAACACTGAAGCTTTCTTT.